This section outlines one T cell receptor (beta chain) sequence together with its context. Per the original data handling: From reference gene primer amplification, estimates of nucleated cell counts were derived. The assay was immunoSEQ multiplex PCR, and TCRdb's table has in-frame clones only and misses some. V and J calls plus clone size are reproduced from that table; the DNA served to infer D and trimming. There are about 320,000 clones in the sample; 88% occur only once, and roughly 1.7% lies in the top ten. Trimming took off 0 bases at V and 0 bases at J, with 5 bases between the two ends. The germline V gene has CDR1 GTSNPN and CDR2 SVGIG (reference sequence). This CDR3 is 13 amino acids long. This sample stems from a study of blood T cell repertoires in COVID-19. Background on the study: Researchers got acute and convalescent COVID-19 samples from the United States, Italy and Spain. The cDNA or gDNA used as material had been derived from T cells, B-cell-depleted T cells, or PBMCs.

The gene calls are TRBV30 and TRBJ1-1, with D uncertain. The sample taken for sequencing was peripheral blood. The TCR originated in a woman in her twenties or thirties with COVID-19, enrolled during active disease. In DNA form, the CDR3 reads TGTGCCTGGAGTGTTAAATTGAACACTGAAGCTTTCTTT. Protein product: CAWSVKLNTEAFF.